The 27 T cell receptor beta chains below all came from one sample that was sequenced in a study of PD-1 blockade in classical Hodgkin lymphoma. TCRdb keeps only in-frame clones here, not all; method: immunoSEQ multiplex PCR. Of some 150,000 clones in the sample, 78% were seen once. Autologous stem cell transplantation was followed by relapse in every patient, and brentuximab vedotin exposure varied. Sequenced here: peripheral blood mononuclear cells (PBMCs), sampled before the second cycle of nivolumab. These receptors were taken from a human donor with classical Hodgkin lymphoma.

V and J are TRBV6-5 and TRBJ1-2; tentatively, D is TRBD1 (6 bases). The CDR3 sequence is 14 residues long. With 5 bases removed from V and 4 bases from J, the gap between germline ends came to 14 bases. Germline CDR1 is MNHEY and CDR2 is SVGAGI. The CDR3 sequence: CASSLNQGPYGYTF. CDR3 bases: TGTGCCAGCAGTCTAAACCAGGGGCCCTATGGCTACACCTTC.

The chain combines TRBV10-3 with TRBJ2-1; 8 positions match TRBD1. The germline gives CDR1 ENHRY, CDR2 SYGVKD. Trimming cost V 7 bases and J 12 bases; bases outside gene matches: 11. The length of the CDR3 is 13 residues. The CDR3, as DNA: TGTGCCATCAATGGCAACAGGGGGGAAGGGCAGTTCTTC. This sequence encodes CAINGNRGEGQFF.

This clone was counted many times. V usage is TRBV18 and J usage is TRBJ1-2, with D perhaps TRBD1 (5 bases). V dropped 3 bases and J dropped 0 bases, with 8 bases sitting between them. The CDR3 is 14 amino acids. Germline assignment: CDR1 KGHSH and CDR2 LQKENI. This chain's CDR3 is CASSPGTSNYGYTF. The CDR3 DNA follows: TGTGCCAGCTCACCCGGGACTTCTAACTATGGCTACACCTTC.

This chain joins TRBV6-6 and TRBJ1-2, with 7 bases lining up with TRBD1. With V trimmed by 8 bases and J by 3 bases, 3 bases remained unmatched. Per the germline V gene, CDR1 is MNHNY and CDR2 is SVGAGI (reference sequence). The CDR3 covers 12 residues. CDR3 region: CASVDRDYGYTF. CDR3 DNA sequence: TGTGCCAGCGTTGACAGGGACTATGGCTACACCTTC.

This clone was seen just once. This sequence joins TRBV2 and TRBJ2-1; TRBD1 or TRBD2 may be the D gene (5 bases each). V gave up 5 bases and J gave up 5 bases, with 16 bases separating them. Germline loops: CDR1 SNHLY, CDR2 FYNNEI. The CDR3 is made up of 15 amino acids. CDR3 coding DNA: TGTGCCAGCAGTTACATCGGGACGGAAAACAATGAGCAGTTCTTC. Amino acids: CASSYIGTENNEQFF.

The rearrangement uses TRBV7-3 and TRBJ2-1; D ambiguous. This CDR3 spans 14 amino acids. V shed 1 base and J shed 7 bases, with 11 bases lying between them. CDR1 is SGHTA, CDR2 FQGTGA, per germline. This CDR3 reads CASSLSLDRNEQFF. The DNA for the CDR3 is TGTGCCAGCAGCTTAAGCCTGGACCGGAATGAGCAGTTCTTC.

The genes are TRBV5-1 and TRBJ2-7; unclear D gene. Germline CDR1 reads SGHRS; CDR2 reads YFSETQ. V lost 0 bases and J lost 2, with 15 bases in between. CDR3 size: 16 residues. The CDR3 loop reads CASSLAVNYLTYEQYF. In nucleotides, the CDR3 is TGCGCCAGCAGCTTGGCCGTAAACTACCTTACCTACGAGCAGTACTTC.

The chain is built from TRBV13 and TRBJ1-3; a possible D gene is TRBD1 (6 bases). The CDR3 is 15 amino acids. V lost 4 bases and J 4 bases, leaving 14 bases between the germline ends. CDR1 and CDR2 (germline): PRHDT, FYEKMQ (reference sequence). The CDR3 spells CASSSAGVWGNTIYF. The CDR3 region has the DNA TGTGCCAGCAGCTCCGCAGGGGTGTGGGGAAACACCATATATTTT. The full variable domain, rest sourced from reference TRBV13 and TRBJ1-3, is AAGVIQSPRHLIKEKRETATLKCYPIPRHDTVYWYQQGPGQDPQFLISFYEKMQSDKGSIPDRFSAQQFSDYHSELNMSSLELGDSALYFCASSSAGVWGNTIYFGEGSWLTVV.

The chain is built from TRBV27 and TRBJ1-5; D possibly corresponds to TRBD1 (5 bases). The CDR3 totals 14 residues. Germline CDR1 MNHEY, CDR2 SMNVEV (reference sequence). Between the trimmed V and J ends, which lost 5 bases and 7 bases, there was a span of 15 bases. CDR3 loop: CASSTRPEGQPQHF. The CDR3 region has the DNA TGTGCCAGCAGTACCCGACCGGAGGGGCAGCCCCAGCATTTT.

The V call is TRBV18, the J call TRBJ2-1, with no clear D. This CDR3 is 13 amino acids long. The germline gives CDR1 KGHSH, CDR2 LQKENI. V dropped 3 bases and J dropped 6 bases, with 9 bases sitting between them. In DNA form, the CDR3 reads TGTGCCAGCTCACCCTCAAGGGCCAATGAGCAGTTCTTC. Its translation is CASSPSRANEQFF.

The chain has TRBV10-3 and TRBJ1-1, with a weak D call TRBD1 (5 bases). The CDR3 has 13 amino acids. Germline V lookup: CDR1 ENHRY, CDR2 SYGVKD. V lost 6 bases and J lost 0, with 8 bases in between. The CDR3 DNA reads as TGTGCCATCAGAGACAGTCTGAACACTGAAGCTTTCTTT. Translating gives CAIRDSLNTEAFF.

The chain has TRBV6-6 and TRBJ1-5; no reliable D call. Trimming shortened V by 3 bases and J by 0 bases, and 9 bases separated the two germline ends. The CDR3 sequence is 15 residues long. Germline V gives CDR1 MNHNY, CDR2 SVGAGI (reference sequence). The CDR3 sequence is CASSYEVYSNQPQHF. The DNA of the CDR3 is TGTGCCAGCAGTTATGAGGTATATAGCAATCAGCCCCAGCATTTT.

J is TRBJ2-3 and V is TRBV5-1; the match to TRBD2 covers 8 bases. The ends lost 0 bases at V and 2 bases at J; junction bases unmatched: 11. CDR1 is SGHRS and CDR2 is YFSETQ in the germline V gene. The CDR3 has 18 residues. The CDR3 reads CASSLELGSGGTTDTQYF. The CDR3 DNA sequence: TGCGCCAGCAGCTTGGAATTGGGGAGCGGGGGCACCACAGATACGCAGTATTTT. The whole variable domain, filled in from reference TRBV5-1 and TRBJ2-3, reads KAGVTQTPRYLIKTRGQQVTLSCSPISGHRSVSWYQQTPGQGLQFLFEYFSETQRNKGNFPGRFSGRQFSNSRSEMNVSTLELGDSALYLCASSLELGSGGTTDTQYFGPGTRLTVL.

The chain joins TRBV14 to TRBJ2-1, with 12 bases lining up with TRBD2. This CDR3 comprises 16 residues. With V trimmed by 4 bases and J by 7 bases, 8 bases remained unmatched. The V gene's germline CDR1 is SGHDN and CDR2 FVKESK. The CDR3 reads CASSRTSGGIQNEQFF. The CDR3 region has the DNA TGTGCCAGCAGCCGTACTAGCGGGGGGATCCAAAATGAGCAGTTCTTC.

The rearrangement links TRBV11-2 to TRBJ2-1, with 7 bases lining up with TRBD2. This CDR3 region has 16 residues. After removal of 3 bases from V and 0 bases from J, the junction contained 5 bases not matched to a gene. Germline CDR1 reads SGHAT; CDR2 reads FQNNGV. CDR3 sequence (DNA): TGTGCCAGCAGCTTCTTCCGCGGGAGCTCCTACAATGAGCAGTTCTTC. Protein product: CASSFFRGSSYNEQFF.

V and J are TRBV6-6 and TRBJ2-3; D not resolved. There are 14 residues in the CDR3. Trimming took off 6 bases at V and 4 bases at J, with 14 bases between the two ends. Germline assignment: CDR1 MNHNY and CDR2 SVGAGI (reference sequence). The CDR3 sequence: CASSIPGEPDTQYF. CDR3 bases: TGTGCCAGCAGCATCCCGGGCGAACCAGATACGCAGTATTTT.

By sample fraction, this clone is medium-sized. The genes are TRBV5-1 and TRBJ2-7, with 7 bases that match TRBD1. J lost 4 bases, V lost 4 bases, and 8 bases had no gene match. The CDR3 contains 14 residues. CDR1 is SGHRS, CDR2 YFSETQ, per germline. The CDR3 loop is CASSPLTGPYEQYF. CDR3 bases: TGCGCCAGCAGCCCGTTGACAGGGCCATACGAGCAGTACTTC. The whole variable domain, filled in from reference TRBV5-1 and TRBJ2-7, reads KAGVTQTPRYLIKTRGQQVTLSCSPISGHRSVSWYQQTPGQGLQFLFEYFSETQRNKGNFPGRFSGRQFSNSRSEMNVSTLELGDSALYLCASSPLTGPYEQYFGPGTRLTVT.

This clone was seen only once. Other DNA sequences in this sample translate to the same CDR3. J is TRBJ1-1 and V is TRBV28; perhaps TRBD1 as D (5 bases). The CDR3 totals 13 residues. Germline lookup yields CDR1 MDHEN and CDR2 SYDVKM. V was clipped by 6 bases and J by 1 base, with 9 bases between them. CDR3 coding DNA: TGTGCCAGCAGCTCCGGACAGAACACTGAAGCTTTCTTT. Translating it yields CASSSGQNTEAFF.

The gene calls are TRBV6-6 and TRBJ1-2; D is ambiguous. The CDR3 contains 13 residues. V dropped 6 bases and J dropped 3 bases, with 11 bases sitting between them. Per germline, CDR1 MNHNY and CDR2 SVGAGI (reference sequence). The CDR3 region is CASRPTRDYGYTF. The CDR3 DNA reads TGTGCCAGCAGACCGACCCGGGACTATGGCTACACCTTC.

The V gene is TRBV2, the J gene TRBJ2-1; TRBD2 aligns across 7 bases. The V gene's germline CDR1 is SNHLY and CDR2 FYNNEI. The CDR3 sequence is 17 residues long. After removal of 5 bases from V and 0 bases from J, the junction contained 10 bases not matched to a gene. CDR3 sequence reads: CASSFGVRGSSYNEQFF. As DNA, the CDR3 is TGTGCCAGCAGTTTTGGAGTCCGCGGGAGCTCCTACAATGAGCAGTTCTTC.

This chain joins TRBV7-9 and TRBJ1-3; 7 bases line up with TRBD1. Germline V gene lookup returns CDR1 SEHNR and CDR2 FQNEAQ (reference sequence). V lost 2 bases to trimming and J lost 0 bases; unmatched junction nucleotides: 7. This CDR3 is 17 amino acids long. Here the CDR3 DNA reads TGTGCCAGCAGCTTATTTGGACAGGAAAGCTCTGGAAACACCATATATTTT. This codes for CASSLFGQESSGNTIYF. Complete variable domain (other parts from reference TRBV7-9 and TRBJ1-3): DTGVSQNPRHKITKRGQNVTFRCDPISEHNRLYWYRQTLGQGPEFLTYFQNEAQLEKSRLLSDRFSAERPKGSFSTLEIQRTEQGDSAMYLCASSLFGQESSGNTIYFGEGSWLTVV.

This chain connects TRBV7-9 to TRBJ1-2; D is undetermined. CDR3 size: 14 residues. Germline V gene sequence: CDR1 SEHNR, CDR2 FQNEAQ (reference sequence). Trimming cost V 3 bases and J 4 bases, with 12 bases left between them. The CDR3 here is CASSFYTGGYGYTF. The CDR3 nucleotides are TGTGCCAGCAGCTTTTATACGGGCGGCTATGGCTACACCTTC.

This chain uses TRBV19 with TRBJ2-7; 9 positions match TRBD1. Germline CDR1 LNHDA, CDR2 SQIVND (reference sequence). V trimming: 5 bases; J trimming: 4 bases; junction bases outside the gene matches: 12. CDR3 length equals 16 residues. The CDR3 sequence: CASSPQGLGQGYEQYF. The CDR3 DNA is TGTGCCAGTAGTCCCCAAGGATTGGGACAGGGTTACGAGCAGTACTTC.

This clone has just a few counts. The chain carries TRBV28 and TRBJ2-5; D gene unclear. V was clipped by 4 bases and J by 5 bases, with 17 bases between them. The CDR3 has 15 amino acids. Germline V gene sequence: CDR1 MDHEN, CDR2 SYDVKM. CDR3 DNA sequence: TGTGCCAGCAGTTCCTATTTGGGTTCATGGGAGACCCAGTACTTC. This sequence encodes CASSSYLGSWETQYF.

The CDR3 sequence is CSVLLGEYNGYTF. The CDR3 nucleotides are TGCAGCGTCTTGCTTGGAGAATACAATGGCTACACCTTC. The V call is TRBV29-1, the J call TRBJ1-2, with D unresolved. V gave up 6 bases and J gave up 6 bases, with 17 bases separating them. The CDR3 extends over 13 amino acids. Germline V gives CDR1 SQVTM, CDR2 ANQGSEA.

The CDR3 region has the DNA TGTGCCTGGAGTGTGGGGGGGGACAATCAGCCCCAGCATTTT. It codes for CAWSVGGDNQPQHF. This chain links TRBV30 with TRBJ1-5; D may be TRBD1 (5 bases). With 0 bases removed from V and 3 bases from J, the gap between germline ends came to 9 bases. From germline, CDR1 is GTSNPN and CDR2 SVGIG (reference sequence). This CDR3 has 14 residues.

This clone has a handful of counts. V is TRBV12-5 and J is TRBJ1-1, with a possible D match to TRBD1 (6 bases). Trimming removed 0 bases at V and 0 bases at J, with 14 bases between. This CDR3 is 17 amino acids long. Per the germline V gene, CDR1 is LGHNT and CDR2 is FRNRAP. Here the CDR3 reads CASGLVLTRGLNTEAFF. CDR3 in DNA: TGTGCTAGTGGTTTGGTACTCACCAGGGGATTGAACACTGAAGCTTTCTTT.